This T cell receptor beta chain is from a study of cytomegalovirus exposure and HLA in healthy donors. General study findings and limits: Later analysis showed most CMV-associated TCR beta chains appearing HLA-restricted.

In the PCR, 60 Vbeta and 13 Jbeta primers were used. Generated by immunoSEQ multiplex PCR, the TCRdb table keeps only in-frame clones and is missing some. The table lists 150,000 or so clones, approximately 86% of them singletons. V was pared by 6 bases and J by 6 bases, with 8 bases of the junction left unmatched. CDR1 and CDR2 (germline): MNHEY, SVGAGI. The CDR3 sequence is 14 residues long. Comments on this clone: Its antigen remains unknown.

Material: PBMCs. The source of this sequence is a woman in her late teens or twenties in good health and CMV-seronegative. The chain uses TRBV6-5 and TRBJ1-5; 7 nucleotides agree with TRBD1. Here the CDR3 DNA reads TGTGCCAGCAGGATGACAGGGATGGGTCAGCCCCAGCATTTT. This translates into CASRMTGMGQPQHF.